Shown below are 27 T cell receptor beta chains from a single sample sequenced in a study of identical twins. TCRdb analysed the 5' RACE reads with MiXCR anew, one entry per CDR3 protein. Of some 760,000 distinct CDR3 sequences in the sample, about 18% were seen once. Separately, the same data were catalogued under a study of T cells expressing NK-cell markers.

Sequenced material: PBMCs. All receptors derive from a woman in her late teens or twenties in good health.

The rearrangement joins TRBV20-1 to TRBJ2-5; TRBD2 matches 8 bases. This CDR3 spans 16 amino acids. The germline CDR1 and CDR2 sequences are DFQATT and SNEGSKA (reference sequence). The J segment lost 5 bases and the V segment lost 0 bases, leaving 11 bases of the junction unmatched. This CDR3 reads CSARDLWREVGETQYF. In nucleotides, the CDR3 is TGCAGTGCTAGAGATCTCTGGCGGGAGGTGGGGGAGACCCAGTACTTC.

The chain couples TRBV6-1 to TRBJ2-7; 7 nucleotides line up with TRBD1. The CDR3 contains 14 residues. V gave up 6 bases and J gave up 5 bases; unmatched junction bases: 10. From germline, CDR1 is MNHNS and CDR2 SASEGT. CDR3 amino acids: CASSRLNRGHEQYF. The CDR3, as DNA: TGTGCCAGCAGCCGACTTAACAGGGGTCACGAGCAGTACTTC.

This clonotype was seen only a few times. This sequence joins TRBV10-3 and TRBJ2-1; 9 nucleotides align to TRBD2. The trim removed 4 bases at V and 7 bases at J, leaving 8 bases unmatched. The germline gives CDR1 ENHRY, CDR2 SYGVKD. The CDR3 has 15 residues. The CDR3 is CAISGLAGLMNEQFF. In DNA form, the CDR3 reads TGTGCCATCAGTGGGCTAGCGGGATTGATGAATGAGCAGTTCTTC.

This sequence joins TRBV25-1 and TRBJ1-1; D is unresolved. This CDR3 region has 15 residues. The germline V gene encodes CDR1 MGHDK and CDR2 SYGVNS. The V end lost 3 bases, the J end lost 2 bases, and 13 bases lay between the germline ends. DNA for the CDR3: TGTGCCAGCAGTGACCACGACACTTACAACACTGAAGCTTTCTTT. It specifies CASSDHDTYNTEAFF.

The chain combines TRBV20-1 with TRBJ1-2, with 10 bases that match TRBD1. V shed 6 bases and J 7 bases; nucleotides not matched to a gene: 5. The CDR3 length is 12 residues. In germline, CDR1 is DFQATT, CDR2 SNEGSKA (reference sequence). CDR3 sequence (DNA): TGCAGTGCAACCGACAGGGGGCCTGGCTACACCTTC. It codes for CSATDRGPGYTF.

This rearrangement joins TRBV29-1 to TRBJ1-1; TRBD1 might be the D (5 bases). Germline-derived CDR1 and CDR2 are SQVTM and ANQGSEA. V was cut by 7 bases and J by 0 bases, with 21 bases left in between. The CDR3 contains 16 residues. CDR3 region: CSALERGRGVNTEAFF. The CDR3 DNA reads TGCAGCGCCCTTGAGCGGGGTAGGGGCGTGAACACTGAAGCTTTCTTT. Filled out from reference TRBV29-1 and TRBJ1-1, the complete variable domain reads SAVISQKPSRDICQRGTSLTIQCQVDSQVTMMFWYRQQPGQSLTLIATANQGSEATYESGFVIDKFPISRPNLTFSTLTVSNMSPEDSSIYLCSALERGRGVNTEAFFGQGTRLTVV.

This clonotype has only a few counts. The CDR3 is CATSDPRGGFSGANVLTF. For the CDR3, the DNA is TGTGCCACCAGCGACCCGCGAGGGGGCTTTTCTGGGGCCAACGTCCTGACTTTC. V gene TRBV15 combines with J gene TRBJ2-6, with 7 positions matching TRBD1. Germline V CDR1 and CDR2: LNHNV, YYDKDF (reference sequence). The V gene end was trimmed by 5 bases and the J gene end by 1 base; junction bases not matched to a gene: 11. The CDR3 has 18 amino acids.

The V call is TRBV20-1, the J call TRBJ2-5, with 8 bases that match TRBD2. Germline-derived CDR1 and CDR2 are DFQATT and SNEGSKA (reference sequence). The CDR3 consists of 13 residues. V trimming: 3 bases; J trimming: 5 bases; junction bases outside the gene matches: 5. The CDR3 loop is CSASGGAVETQYF. CDR3 nucleotides: TGCAGTGCTAGCGGGGGGGCAGTGGAGACCCAGTACTTC.

The chain has TRBV10-2 and TRBJ2-2, with 7 bases identical to TRBD1. The trim removed 6 bases at V and 5 bases at J, leaving 12 bases unmatched. Germline lookup yields CDR1 WSHSY and CDR2 SAAADI. The CDR3 covers 16 residues. The CDR3 DNA reads as TGCGCCAGCAGCGTCCGACAGGGATCGGTGACCGGGGAGCTGTTTTTT. This sequence encodes CASSVRQGSVTGELFF.

The sample holds one count of this clonotype. The chain has TRBV20-1 and TRBJ2-7, with D perhaps TRBD2 (5 bases). The V and J ends lost 3 bases and 7 bases respectively, with 13 bases between them. The germline gives CDR1 DFQATT, CDR2 SNEGSKA (reference sequence). The CDR3 has 12 residues. The chain's CDR3 is CSARVPGSEQYF. Written as DNA, the CDR3 is TGCAGTGCTAGGGTTCCGGGGTCAGAGCAGTACTTC.

V usage is TRBV5-6 and J usage is TRBJ2-7, with 8 bases matching TRBD1. Germline V gene lookup returns CDR1 SGHDT and CDR2 YYEEEE. CDR3 length: 13 amino acids. J gave up 3 bases and V 4 bases, and 3 bases lay outside the gene matches. For the CDR3, the DNA is TGTGCCAGCAGCAGGGACAGGTTCTACGAGCAGTACTTC. Residues: CASSRDRFYEQYF.

In its sample, this clonotype was seen many times. The V gene is TRBV7-8, the J gene TRBJ1-5, with D perhaps matching TRBD1 (6 bases). The CDR3 covers 15 residues. Germline V gene data show CDR1 as SGHVS and CDR2 as FQNEAQ. V was pared by 2 bases and J by 6 bases, with 14 bases between. CDR3 loop: CASSLFQGPSQPQHF. The DNA for the CDR3 is TGTGCCAGCAGCTTATTTCAGGGGCCCAGTCAGCCCCAGCATTTT. The full variable domain, rest sourced from reference TRBV7-8 and TRBJ1-5, is GAGVSQSPRYKVAKRGQDVALRCDPISGHVSLFWYQQALGQGPEFLTYFQNEAQLDKSGLPSDRFFAERPEGSVSTLKIQRTQQEDSAVYLCASSLFQGPSQPQHFGDGTRLSIL.

This clonotype showed up just a few times. The CDR3 region is CASSGGGRGEQYF. CDR3 sequence (DNA): TGCGCCAGCAGCGGAGGGGGCCGAGGCGAGCAGTACTTC. The V call is TRBV5-1, the J call TRBJ2-7, with D possibly TRBD1 on 7 matching bases. Germline assignment: CDR1 SGHRS and CDR2 YFSETQ. V lost 4 bases and J 6 bases, leaving 14 bases between the germline ends. The length of the CDR3 is 13 residues.

The V and J genes are TRBV20-1 and TRBJ2-3; a possible D gene is TRBD2 (5 bases). The germline V gene has CDR1 DFQATT and CDR2 SNEGSKA (reference sequence). Between the trimmed V and J ends, which lost 0 bases and 8 bases, there was a span of 12 bases. The CDR3 loop spans 13 amino acids. The CDR3 DNA reads TGCAGTGCTAGAGATTACTTCGAGGGTACGCAGTATTTT. It is translated as CSARDYFEGTQYF.

The rearrangement uses TRBV7-8 and TRBJ2-1; D uncertain. Looked up from germline, CDR1 is SGHVS and CDR2 is FQNEAQ. The CDR3 has 13 residues. Trimming took 2 bases from V and 6 from J, leaving 8 bases between them. CDR3 nucleotide sequence: TGTGCCAGCAGCTTAAGGCCCTTCAATGAGCAGTTCTTC. Encoded protein: CASSLRPFNEQFF.

This rearrangement joins TRBV12-3 or TRBV12-4 to TRBJ2-5; TRBD2 is a possible D gene (6 bases). Trimming cost V 6 bases and J 2 bases, with 10 bases left between them. The CDR3 sequence is 13 residues long. This CDR3 is CASSETSQETQYF. CDR3 bases: TGTGCCAGCAGCGAGACTAGTCAAGAGACCCAGTACTTC.

This clonotype appeared many times. The chain carries TRBV12-3 or TRBV12-4 and TRBJ2-7, with D possibly called TRBD1 or TRBD2 (5 bases each). Trimming stripped 8 bases from V and 2 bases from J, with 16 bases between. The CDR3 runs 14 residues. The CDR3 nucleotides read TGTGCCAGCGGATTGGGGGTCAACCCCTACGAGCAGTACTTC. This codes for CASGLGVNPYEQYF.

V is TRBV5-1 and J is TRBJ2-7, with D perhaps given as TRBD1 or TRBD2 (5 bases each). Germline CDR1 is SGHRS and CDR2 is YFSETQ. Trimming took off 4 bases at V and 5 bases at J, with 16 bases between the two ends. The CDR3 has 14 residues. The CDR3 region is CASSTRDGGDEQYF. In DNA form, the CDR3 reads TGCGCCAGCAGCACCCGGGACGGCGGAGACGAGCAGTACTTC.

This clonotype was picked up a small number of times. The chain couples TRBV5-1 to TRBJ2-3, with unresolved D. Deletions cut 0 bases from V and 2 bases from J, with 10 bases between. Germline loops: CDR1 SGHRS, CDR2 YFSETQ. The CDR3 loop spans 15 amino acids. CDR3 in DNA: TGCGCCAGCAGCTTGGAAGTCGGGTACACAGATACGCAGTATTTT. The encoded protein is CASSLEVGYTDTQYF. Supplemented by reference TRBV5-1 and TRBJ2-3, the full variable domain reads KAGVTQTPRYLIKTRGQQVTLSCSPISGHRSVSWYQQTPGQGLQFLFEYFSETQRNKGNFPGRFSGRQFSNSRSEMNVSTLELGDSALYLCASSLEVGYTDTQYFGPGTRLTVL.

This clonotype came up many times. The rearrangement uses TRBV12-3 or TRBV12-4 and TRBJ2-1; D remains unclear. CDR3 length: 13 amino acids. Trimming took 1 base from V and 10 from J, leaving 11 bases between them. The CDR3 nucleotides are TGTGCCAGCAGTTTAGGAGTCCTAGGGGAGCAGTTCTTC. Its protein product is CASSLGVLGEQFF.

The J gene is TRBJ2-5, the V gene TRBV5-1; a possible D gene is TRBD1 (6 bases). The germline V gene has CDR1 SGHRS and CDR2 YFSETQ. The CDR3 spans 15 residues. Trimming took 2 bases from V and 1 from J, leaving 12 bases between them. The CDR3 DNA sequence: TGCGCCAGCAGCTTCTTGGGGGCCGGCCAAGAGACCCAGTACTTC. Translating it yields CASSFLGAGQETQYF.

Many counts were recorded for this clonotype. The V and J genes are TRBV7-9 and TRBJ2-1, with D possibly being TRBD2 (6 bases). Trimming took 1 base from V and 2 from J, leaving 6 bases between them. CDR1 is SEHNR, CDR2 FQNEAQ, per germline (reference sequence). CDR3 length equals 14 residues. The CDR3 region has the DNA TGTGCCAGCAGCTTAGGCGGGACCTACAATGAGCAGTTCTTC. Encoded protein: CASSLGGTYNEQFF.

This clonotype was observed a few times. The J gene is TRBJ2-4, the V gene TRBV12-3 or TRBV12-4, with D uncertain. V was clipped by 2 bases and J by 6 bases, with 5 bases between them. The length of the CDR3 is 12 residues. The CDR3 sequence: CASSLLPNIQYF. The CDR3 nucleotides read TGTGCCAGCAGTTTACTGCCAAACATTCAGTACTTC.

This clonotype appeared a few times. The gene calls are TRBV11-2 and TRBJ1-2, with D unclear. The CDR3 contains 11 residues. Trimming stripped 4 bases from V and 8 bases from J, with 8 bases between. CDR1 and CDR2 from the germline V gene are SGHAT and FQNNGV. In DNA, the CDR3 is TGTGCCAGCAGCTCAGAGATAGGCTACACCTTC. It codes for CASSSEIGYTF.

In its sample, this clonotype was seen a few times. The V call is TRBV10-3, the J call TRBJ2-3; the D gene could be TRBD1 or TRBD2 (5 bases each). Germline V gene sequence: CDR1 ENHRY, CDR2 SYGVKD. The CDR3 has 17 amino acids. The germline V and J ends were trimmed by 2 bases and 0 bases, with 15 bases remaining between them. The CDR3, as DNA: TGTGCCATCAGTGAGAGGGACGTTAGTCCTAGCACAGATACGCAGTATTTT. Translation gives CAISERDVSPSTDTQYF.

There are many counts of this clonotype. J is TRBJ1-1 and V is TRBV6-1, with D unresolved. CDR3 size: 15 residues. Trimming shortened V by 5 bases and J by 0 bases, and 13 bases separated the two germline ends. Looked up from germline, CDR1 is MNHNS and CDR2 is SASEGT. CDR3 sequence (DNA): TGTGCCAGCAGTCGGACCCGAAGGGTGAACACTGAAGCTTTCTTT. Translated, it gives CASSRTRRVNTEAFF.

This rearrangement joins TRBV18 to TRBJ2-5; 9 nucleotides align to TRBD2. There are 15 residues in the CDR3. With V trimmed by 4 bases and J by 1 base, 4 bases remained unmatched. Germline lookup yields CDR1 KGHSH and CDR2 LQKENI. In nucleotides, the CDR3 is TGTGCCAGCTCACTAGTGACTAGCGGCCAAGAGACCCAGTACTTC. It specifies CASSLVTSGQETQYF.